A selection of T cell receptor beta chains follows, all from one sample in a study of blood T cell repertoires in COVID-19. Clones were sequenced by immunoSEQ multiplex PCR, and TCRdb holds only the in-frame ones, with some missing. The sample contains 200,000 to 250,000 clones, just over 85% of which appear only once. The sequencing sample was made of peripheral blood. Receptors were obtained from a man aged 25-45 years who had recovered from COVID-19. CDR3s include the opening cysteine and the closing phenylalanine or tryptophan. D genes are given only for firm matches. Clone size is stated in some rows and not others, as once, few, many or a class when expanded.

abundance	v_gene	d_gene	len	j_gene	CDR3aa	CDR3nt
few	TRBV6-5	NA	15	TRBJ1-1	CASRWDIQLNTEAFF	TGTGCCAGCAGATGGGACATCCAACTGAACACTGAAGCTTTCTTT
once	TRBV11-2	TRBD1	16	TRBJ1-2	CASSSSGTGVLDGYTF	TGTGCCAGCAGCTCCTCGGGGACAGGGGTTTTAGATGGCTACACCTTC
NA	TRBV9	NA	13	TRBJ2-2	CASSVDLTGELFF	TGTGCCAGCAGCGTAGATTTAACCGGGGAGCTGTTTTTT
NA	TRBV3-1/TRBV3-2	NA	14	TRBJ1-2	CASSTLGGSYGYTF	TGTGCCAGCAGCACCCTGGGAGGCTCTTATGGCTACACCTTC
NA	TRBV7-8	TRBD1	16	TRBJ2-1	CASSLVPDRGRNEQFF	TGTGCCAGCAGCTTAGTCCCGGACAGGGGAAGGAATGAGCAGTTCTTC
once	TRBV6-5	NA	15	TRBJ2-2	CASSYPPPGAGELFF	TGTGCCAGCAGTTACCCGCCGCCGGGAGCCGGGGAGCTGTTTTTT
few	TRBV2	TRBD1	17	TRBJ2-2	CASRRTGGTRGTGELFF	TGTGCCAGCAGGAGGACAGGGGGCACCCGTGGCACCGGGGAGCTGTTTTTT
NA	TRBV10-3	NA	12	TRBJ2-3	CAISELSDTQYF	TGTGCCATCAGTGAGCTCTCAGATACGCAGTATTTT
NA	TRBV5-1	TRBD1	16	TRBJ1-6	CASSFTGGTYNSPLHF	TGCGCCAGCAGCTTTACAGGGGGAACCTATAATTCACCCCTCCACTTT
NA	TRBV27	NA	13	TRBJ2-5	CASSFSGSGTQYF	TGTGCCAGCAGTTTCTCAGGGTCGGGGACCCAGTACTTC
medium-sized	TRBV6-5	TRBD1	13	TRBJ1-3	CASSQGGRDTIYF	TGTGCCAGCAGTCAGGGGGGCAGGGACACCATATATTTT
NA	TRBV9	NA	14	TRBJ2-5	CASSVAGYQETQYF	TGTGCCAGCAGCGTAGCGGGGTACCAAGAGACCCAGTACTTC
NA	TRBV6-5	TRBD1	15	TRBJ1-5	CATLMTGGSNQPQHF	TGTGCCACCCTGATGACAGGGGGTAGCAATCAGCCCCAGCATTTT
NA	TRBV19	NA	11	TRBJ1-5	CASRSGQPQHF	TGTGCCAGTCGCAGCGGTCAGCCCCAGCATTTT
NA	TRBV7-9	TRBD1	15	TRBJ1-1	CASSPRQGRNTEAFF	TGTGCCAGCAGCCCGAGACAGGGGCGAAACACTGAAGCTTTCTTT
NA	TRBV6-1	NA	11	TRBJ1-1	CASTLNTEAFF	TGTGCCAGCACCCTTAACACTGAAGCTTTCTTT
NA	TRBV12-3/TRBV12-4	TRBD2	13	TRBJ2-1	CALSGGVYNEQFF	TGTGCGCTTAGCGGGGGCGTTTACAATGAGCAGTTCTTC
once	TRBV6-4	TRBD1	16	TRBJ2-7	CASSDFRTGATYEQYF	TGTGCCAGCAGTGACTTTCGGACAGGGGCGACGTACGAGCAGTACTTC
NA	TRBV19	NA	14	TRBJ1-1	CASRVGHLNTEAFF	TGTGCCAGTAGAGTGGGACACCTGAACACTGAAGCTTTCTTT
NA	TRBV24-1	NA	13	TRBJ1-2	CATSEEEYYGYTF	TGTGCCACCAGTGAGGAGGAATACTATGGCTACACCTTC
NA	TRBV27	TRBD2	14	TRBJ2-7	CASSSGTSSYEQYF	TGTGCCAGCAGTTCTGGGACTAGCTCCTACGAGCAGTACTTC
NA	TRBV13	NA	18	TRBJ2-7	CASSLNLGGAGHLYEQYF	TGTGCCAGCAGCTTAAATCTGGGGGGAGCGGGACATCTCTACGAGCAGTACTTC
NA	TRBV6-5	NA	15	TRBJ1-5	CASSSGGFSNQPQHF	TGTGCCAGCAGTTCGGGGGGTTTTAGCAATCAGCCCCAGCATTTT
NA	TRBV4-2	NA	15	TRBJ2-3	CASSLETGRTDTQYF	TGTGCCAGCAGCCTCGAGACAGGCCGCACAGATACGCAGTATTTT
NA	TRBV4-1	TRBD1	15	TRBJ2-7	CASSPRQGDRVEQYF	TGCGCCAGCAGCCCCAGACAGGGAGATAGGGTCGAGCAGTACTTC
few	TRBV16	NA	14	TRBJ1-3	CASSQSTMGNTIYF	TGTGCCAGCAGCCAATCGACTATGGGAAACACCATATATTTT
NA	TRBV25-1	NA	11	TRBJ1-1	CASSEYYRAFF	TGTGCCAGCAGTGAATATTATCGGGCTTTCTTT
NA	TRBV10-2	TRBD2	14	TRBJ2-1	CASILAGGYNEQFF	TGCGCCAGCATTCTAGCGGGGGGATACAATGAGCAGTTCTTC
NA	TRBV23-1	NA	13	TRBJ1-2	CASPHRARGGYTF	TGCGCCAGCCCCCACAGGGCCCGAGGAGGCTACACCTTC
NA	TRBV24-1	NA	14	TRBJ2-2	CATSRAGDTGELFF	TGTGCCACCAGTAGGGCAGGGGACACCGGGGAGCTGTTTTTT
NA	TRBV9	NA	14	TRBJ2-3	CASSGGTVQGTQYF	TGTGCCAGCAGCGGGGGCACGGTCCAGGGTACGCAGTATTTT
NA	TRBV19	TRBD1	14	TRBJ1-1	CASTRPGTAAKAFF	TGTGCCAGTACGCGGCCTGGGACAGCGGCCAAAGCTTTCTTT
NA	TRBV11-3	NA	12	TRBJ2-3	CASSSPQDTQYF	TGTGCCAGCAGCTCACCACAAGATACGCAGTATTTT
NA	TRBV11-3	TRBD2	16	TRBJ2-3	CASSLLSGEHTDTQYF	TGTGCCAGCAGCTTATTAAGCGGGGAGCACACAGATACGCAGTATTTT
NA	TRBV10-1	TRBD2	14	TRBJ2-2	CASKSSGDPGELFF	TGCGCCAGCAAAAGTAGCGGGGACCCCGGGGAGCTGTTTTTT
NA	TRBV4-1	TRBD1	19	TRBJ1-1	CASSQVPPGTGGANTEAFF	TGCGCCAGCAGCCAAGTCCCTCCAGGGACAGGGGGTGCGAACACTGAAGCTTTCTTT
NA	TRBV5-1	NA	13	TRBJ2-3	CASSLSLSDTQYF	TGCGCCAGCAGCTTGTCACTTTCAGATACGCAGTATTTT
NA	TRBV4-1	NA	15	TRBJ2-7	CASSQVEGAPYEQYF	TGCGCCAGCAGCCAAGTGGAGGGGGCGCCCTACGAGCAGTACTTC
NA	TRBV19	TRBD1	14	TRBJ1-6	CASSPWDSNSPLHF	TGTGCCAGTAGTCCCTGGGACAGCAATTCACCCCTCCACTTT
NA	TRBV2	NA	14	TRBJ2-2	CASSEARGTGELFF	TGTGCCAGCAGTGAAGCGCGAGGGACCGGGGAGCTGTTTTTT
few	TRBV3-1/TRBV3-2	NA	15	TRBJ1-1	CASSQVRTGNTEAFF	TGTGCCAGCAGCCAAGTAAGAACAGGGAACACTGAAGCTTTCTTT
NA	TRBV2	NA	13	TRBJ2-4	CASSEGGRGIQYF	TGTGCCAGCAGTGAAGGAGGACGGGGCATTCAGTACTTC
NA	TRBV11-2	TRBD2	13	TRBJ2-1	CASSPGGLREQFF	TGTGCCAGCAGCCCGGGGGGTCTGCGGGAGCAGTTCTTC
NA	TRBV19	NA	14	TRBJ1-1	CASSGIVWGLEAFF	TGTGCCAGTAGTGGGATTGTATGGGGGCTTGAAGCTTTCTTT
NA	TRBV19	TRBD2	15	TRBJ2-5	CASRMIAGVQETQYF	TGTGCCAGTAGAATGATAGCGGGAGTCCAAGAGACCCAGTACTTC
NA	TRBV29-1	NA	12	TRBJ2-3	CSVVRSRDTQYF	TGCAGCGTTGTACGGTCGAGAGATACGCAGTATTTT
NA	TRBV12-5	NA	16	TRBJ1-5	CASGLARLGQDGSQHF	TGTGCTAGTGGTTTGGCTAGACTGGGTCAAGACGGATCCCAGCATTTT
NA	TRBV7-6	NA	16	TRBJ1-2	CASSLAGGGRSYGYTF	TGTGCCAGCAGCTTAGCGGGAGGGGGAAGAAGCTATGGCTACACCTTC
NA	TRBV7-2	TRBD1	15	TRBJ1-5	CASRSTGVGNQPQHF	TGTGCCAGCAGGTCGACAGGGGTGGGCAATCAGCCCCAGCATTTT
NA	TRBV10-2	NA	12	TRBJ2-7	CASRWTAYEQYF	TGCGCCAGCAGGTGGACAGCCTACGAGCAGTACTTC
NA	TRBV5-1	NA	16	TRBJ1-3	CASSLVPGETGNTIYF	TGCGCCAGCAGCTTAGTTCCGGGAGAAACTGGAAACACCATATATTTT
NA	TRBV24-1	NA	17	TRBJ2-6	CATSDADGGSGANVLTF	TGTGCCACCAGTGATGCGGACGGGGGCTCTGGGGCCAACGTCCTGACTTTC
NA	TRBV10-3	NA	15	TRBJ2-7	CAISDKGDISYEQYF	TGTGCCATCAGTGATAAGGGGGACATCTCCTACGAGCAGTACTTC